These 6 T cell receptor beta chains originate from one sample sequenced in a study of PD-L1 blockade in urothelial cancer (dated by TCRdb to about 2017). The sample's time point label, decoded: pretreatment peripheral blood. Library generation was performed with the immunoSEQ multiplex PCR assay. This is the immuneACCESS table as TCRdb keeps it, with only in-frame sequences that have V and J called. A part of the clones is gone; compared with another copy, unresolved V genes explain less than half, and the rest is unexplained. Recorded for this sample are roughly 130,000 clones; 84% of them occurred a single time. The top ten clonotypes cover 3.2% of the sample. Sequencing was performed on PBMCs, taken around atezolizumab (anti-PD-L1) treatment. The receptors here all came from a man aged 50-60 years with urothelial cancer.

A single count supports this clone. The rearrangement joins TRBV10-3 to TRBJ2-1; 7 bases match TRBD2. The germline CDR1 and CDR2 sequences are ENHRY and SYGVKD. V gave up 11 bases and J gave up 3 bases; unmatched junction bases: 19. This CDR3 spans 17 amino acids. CDR3 residues: CASQAGSGGSFYNEQFF. Written as DNA, the CDR3 is TGTGCCTCTCAAGCGGGTTCAGGCGGGAGTTTCTACAATGAGCAGTTCTTC.

The chain recombines TRBV14 with TRBJ2-1, with 11 bases fitting TRBD2. The V segment lost 0 bases and the J segment 2 bases; nucleotides outside the gene matches: 12. Germline lookup yields CDR1 SGHDN and CDR2 FVKESK. There are 20 residues in the CDR3. The CDR3 reads CASSQDPRVAGGRTYNEQFF. CDR3 DNA sequence: TGTGCCAGCAGCCAAGATCCGAGGGTAGCGGGAGGGAGAACCTACAATGAGCAGTTCTTC.

This clone showed up just a few times. This chain links TRBV7-8 with TRBJ1-2; D remains ambiguous. V gave up 8 bases and J gave up 7 bases, with 20 bases separating them. The CDR3 runs to 14 residues. The germline gives CDR1 SGHVS, CDR2 FQNEAQ. The CDR3 here is CASGGDGGPSGYTF. CDR3 DNA: TGTGCCAGCGGAGGCGACGGAGGGCCTTCTGGCTACACCTTC.

The gene calls are TRBV9 and TRBJ2-4; D perhaps matches TRBD2 (7 bases). V was shortened by 5 bases and J by 0 bases, with 21 bases between the two germline ends. The CDR3 loop spans 18 amino acids. Germline V CDR1 and CDR2: SGDLS, YYNGEE. CDR3 coding DNA: TGTGCCAGCAGTACGGGCGGCCCGGGGGGCCTAGCCAAAAACATTCAGTACTTC. Translated: CASSTGGPGGLAKNIQYF.

This clone was counted only a few times. V gene TRBV29-1 combines with J gene TRBJ2-1; 8 nucleotides align to TRBD2. The CDR3 extends over 14 amino acids. V was pared by 7 bases and J by 7 bases, with 12 bases of the junction left unmatched. CDR1 and CDR2 from the germline V gene are SQVTM and ANQGSEA. The CDR3 DNA reads as TGCAGCGCCGAACGACTAGCGCGGGGGAATGAGCAGTTCTTC. Its translation is CSAERLARGNEQFF.

The V gene is TRBV28, the J gene TRBJ1-4, with a possible D match to TRBD1 (5 bases). The CDR3 is made up of 14 amino acids. The V end lost 9 bases, the J end lost 8 bases, and 19 bases lay between the germline ends. Germline V CDR1 and CDR2: MDHEN, SYDVKM. The CDR3 here is CASMMGHRGEKLFF. The CDR3 DNA follows: TGTGCCAGTATGATGGGGCATCGGGGGGAAAAACTGTTTTTT.